The 12 T cell receptor beta chains given below trace back to one sample, sequenced in a study of T cells of healthy individuals. TCRdb redid the calling of the 5' RACE reads with MiXCR, one entry per CDR3 protein. The sample yields tens of thousands of distinct CDR3 sequences, more than 5% seen once. These receptors originate from a female donor in good health.

This clonotype has just a few counts. The chain employs TRBV6-5 and TRBJ2-6; 8 nucleotides agree with TRBD1. The ends lost 4 bases at V and 0 bases at J; junction bases unmatched: 17. This CDR3 has 21 residues. Germline V gives CDR1 MNHEY, CDR2 SVGAGI. The CDR3: CASSSRQGRMMYSSGANVLTF. CDR3 bases: TGTGCCAGCAGTTCCCGACAGGGGAGAATGATGTATAGCTCTGGGGCCAACGTCCTGACTTTC.

This clonotype was detected many times. The chain has TRBV24-1 and TRBJ1-2; 8 nucleotides line up with TRBD1. The V and J ends lost 2 bases and 8 bases, in that order; junction bases with no gene match: 6. Germline CDR1 is KGHDR and CDR2 is SFDVKD. CDR3 length: 14 amino acids. CDR3: CATSDWTGSHGYTF. The CDR3 DNA reads as TGTGCCACCAGTGATTGGACAGGGTCTCACGGCTACACCTTC.

This sequence joins TRBV7-9 and TRBJ1-4; D not resolved. Germline CDR1 and CDR2: SEHNR and FQNEAQ (reference sequence). The CDR3 extends over 16 amino acids. Trimming shortened V by 2 bases and J by 4 bases, and 14 bases separated the two germline ends. CDR3 amino acids: CASSLRGLINNEKLFF. In nucleotides, the CDR3 is TGTGCCAGCAGCTTACGAGGGTTGATCAATAATGAAAAACTGTTTTTT.

This clonotype was seen at least ten times. V usage is TRBV12-3 or TRBV12-4 and J usage is TRBJ2-1, with 9 positions matching TRBD2. The V and J ends lost 1 base and 7 bases, in that order; junction bases with no gene match: 8. The CDR3 consists of 16 residues. CDR3 sequence (DNA): TGTGCCAGCAGTTTAGTTCGACTAGCGGCCCCAAATGAGCAGTTCTTC. It codes for CASSLVRLAAPNEQFF.

The CDR3 region has the DNA TGTGCCAGCAGCCCCCGGACCAGGCTCTACGAGCAGTACTTC. Amino acids: CASSPRTRLYEQYF. J is TRBJ2-7 and V is TRBV3-1; D is undetermined. V was clipped by 4 bases and J by 3 bases, with 13 bases between them. The CDR3 contains 14 residues. Germline V gives CDR1 LGHDT, CDR2 YNNKEL (reference sequence).

The table lists this clonotype with a few counts. The V gene is TRBV30, the J gene TRBJ2-1; D is possibly TRBD2 (5 bases). Germline assignment: CDR1 GTSNPN and CDR2 SVGIG (reference sequence). The V end lost 5 bases, the J end lost 4 bases, and 18 bases lay between the germline ends. The CDR3 spans 15 residues. The CDR3, as DNA: TGTGCCTGGTCGGGCGTATACGGCGGGTACAATGAGCAGTTCTTC. Residues: CAWSGVYGGYNEQFF.

This clonotype was recorded a few times. V is TRBV21-1 and J is TRBJ2-1; the table assigns TRBD2, which was not confirmed against the DNA. TRBV21-1 is a pseudogene segment. The length of the CDR3 is 16 residues. CDR3 residues: CASRLGLAGVGNEQFF. Here the CDR3 DNA reads TGTGCCAGCAGACTGGGACTAGCGGGGGTCGGGAATGAGCAGTTCTTC.

The rearrangement links TRBV9 to TRBJ1-1; D gene ambiguous. This CDR3 region has 12 residues. V dropped 4 bases and J dropped 4 bases, with 8 bases sitting between them. CDR1 and CDR2 (germline): SGDLS, YYNGEE. The DNA of the CDR3 is TGTGCCAGCAGCCGGTGGGGCACTGAAGCTTTCTTT. Its protein is CASSRWGTEAFF.

This clonotype was picked up many times. This chain joins TRBV6-5 and TRBJ2-3; perhaps TRBD1 as D (6 bases). The CDR3 loop spans 14 amino acids. Trimming removed 7 bases at V and 4 bases at J, with 15 bases between. Per germline, CDR1 MNHEY and CDR2 SVGAGI. The CDR3 loop is CASTPAGAADTQYF. CDR3 in DNA: TGTGCCAGCACCCCGGCAGGGGCCGCAGATACGCAGTATTTT.

For the CDR3, the DNA is TGTGCCAGCAGGAGGGGGACCGGGGAGCTGTTTTTT. Amino acids: CASRRGTGELFF. The V call is TRBV6-5, the J call TRBJ2-2; perhaps TRBD1 as D (6 bases). The CDR3 is made up of 12 amino acids. Germline V gives CDR1 MNHEY, CDR2 SVGAGI. The ends were cut back, 6 bases at V and 5 bases at J, with 7 bases in the middle.

This clonotype was counted a few times. This sequence joins TRBV4-2 and TRBJ2-1; no firm D call. V lost 3 bases, J lost 4 bases, and 13 bases lay in between. The CDR3 runs 15 residues. The germline V gene has CDR1 LGHNA and CDR2 YNFKEQ. CDR3 nucleotide sequence: TGTGCCAGCAGCCACCGAGACAACTTATACAATGAGCAGTTCTTC. This codes for CASSHRDNLYNEQFF.

This clonotype was recorded many times. This chain uses TRBV4-1 with TRBJ2-7; D is perhaps TRBD2 (5 bases). Trimming left V 2 bases short and J 6 bases short, with 5 bases between. This CDR3 is 11 amino acids long. Germline values: CDR1 MGHRA, CDR2 YSYEKL. The CDR3: CASSQRGEQYF. In DNA form, the CDR3 reads TGCGCCAGCAGCCAACGGGGCGAGCAGTACTTC.